What follows is one TCR beta chain and its context. What it recognizes is unknown. The read gets to within 3 residues of the CDR3 end, and the germline J gene fills in the rest. These data belong to a study of T cells in women clearing cervical HPV infection. Study at large: Case blood was drawn when the lesion was first found; control blood after infection became undetectable. Broader study findings: TRBV6-7 abundance was lower in cases than controls (0.11% versus 0.16%).

The germline CDR1 and CDR2 sequences are DFQATT and SNEGSKA (reference sequence). Trimming removed 6 bases at V and 7 bases at J, with 18 bases between. This CDR3 has 13 amino acids. The assay was immunoSEQ multiplex PCR, and TCRdb's table has in-frame clones only and misses some. This table holds about 33,000 clones. Each participant carried one incident cervical HPV16 infection only. The material sequenced was blood buffy coat. The TCR originated in a woman aged 18-70 years with a cervical HPV16 infection that either progressed to CIN3+ or cleared (not recorded which). V gene TRBV20-1 combines with J gene TRBJ1-2; tentative D call: TRBD1 (5 bases). The DNA read from the CDR3 is TGCAGTGCCCGGGGGAGGGGCGGAATTGGC. This sequence encodes CSARGRGGIG. The full CDR3 is CSARGRGGIGYTF.